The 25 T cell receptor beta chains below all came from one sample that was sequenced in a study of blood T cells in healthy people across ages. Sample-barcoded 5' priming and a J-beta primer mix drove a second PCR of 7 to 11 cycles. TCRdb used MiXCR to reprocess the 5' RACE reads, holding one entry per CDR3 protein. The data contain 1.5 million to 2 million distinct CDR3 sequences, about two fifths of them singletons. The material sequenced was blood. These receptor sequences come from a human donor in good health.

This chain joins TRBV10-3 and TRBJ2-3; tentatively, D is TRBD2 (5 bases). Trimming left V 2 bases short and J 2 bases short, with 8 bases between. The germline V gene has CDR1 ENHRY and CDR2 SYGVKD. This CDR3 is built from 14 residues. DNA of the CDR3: TGTGCCATCAGTGAGGCGAGGGCCACAGATACGCAGTATTTT. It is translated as CAISEARATDTQYF.

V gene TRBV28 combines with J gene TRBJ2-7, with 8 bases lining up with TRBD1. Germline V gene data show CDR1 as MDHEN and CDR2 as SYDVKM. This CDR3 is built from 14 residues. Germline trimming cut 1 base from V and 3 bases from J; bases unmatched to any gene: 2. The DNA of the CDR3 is TGTGCCAGCAGTTTATTGGACAGGGACTACGAGCAGTACTTC. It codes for CASSLLDRDYEQYF.

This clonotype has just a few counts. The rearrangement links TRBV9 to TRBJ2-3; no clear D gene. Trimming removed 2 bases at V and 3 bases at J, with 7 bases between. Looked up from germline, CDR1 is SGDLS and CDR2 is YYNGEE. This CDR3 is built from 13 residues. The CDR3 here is CASSVLYTDTQYF. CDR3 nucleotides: TGTGCCAGCAGCGTCCTTTATACAGATACGCAGTATTTT.

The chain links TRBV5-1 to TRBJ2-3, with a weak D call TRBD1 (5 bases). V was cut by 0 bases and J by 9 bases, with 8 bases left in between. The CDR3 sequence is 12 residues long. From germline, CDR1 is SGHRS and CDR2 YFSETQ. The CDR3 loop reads CASSLDPGTQYF. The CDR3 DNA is TGCGCCAGCAGCTTGGATCCAGGGACGCAGTATTTT.

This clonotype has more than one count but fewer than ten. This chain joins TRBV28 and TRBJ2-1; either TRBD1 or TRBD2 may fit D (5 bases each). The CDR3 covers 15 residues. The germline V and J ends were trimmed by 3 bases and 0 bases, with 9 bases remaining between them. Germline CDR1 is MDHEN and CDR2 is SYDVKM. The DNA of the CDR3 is TGTGCCAGCAGTTTCAGGGAGATCTCCTACAATGAGCAGTTCTTC. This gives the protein CASSFREISYNEQFF.

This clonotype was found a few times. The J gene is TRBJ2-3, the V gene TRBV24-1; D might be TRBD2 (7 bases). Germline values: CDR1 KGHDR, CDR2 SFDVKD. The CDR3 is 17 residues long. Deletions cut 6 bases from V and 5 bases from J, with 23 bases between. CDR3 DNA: TGTGCCACCAGTCCTCCACTAGCGAGGGGGAAACGAGATACGCAGTATTTT. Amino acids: CATSPPLARGKRDTQYF.

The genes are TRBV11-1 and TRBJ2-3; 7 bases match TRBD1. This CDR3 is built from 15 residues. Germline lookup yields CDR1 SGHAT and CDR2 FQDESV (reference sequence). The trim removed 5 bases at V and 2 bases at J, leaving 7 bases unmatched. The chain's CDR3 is CASSHGQANTDTQYF. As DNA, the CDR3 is TGTGCCAGCAGCCACGGACAGGCGAACACAGATACGCAGTATTTT. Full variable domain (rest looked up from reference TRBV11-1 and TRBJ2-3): EAEVAQSPRYKITEKSQAVAFWCDPISGHATLYWYRQILGQGPELLVQFQDESVVDDSQLPKDRFSAERLKGVDSTLKIQPAELGDSAMYLCASSHGQANTDTQYFGPGTRLTVL.

CDR3 residues: CASSPSPTDRPTEAFF. The CDR3 DNA reads as TGTGCCAGCAGTCCCTCCCCGACAGACCGGCCCACTGAAGCTTTCTTT. V is TRBV6-6 and J is TRBJ1-1; D might be TRBD1 (5 bases). Trimming stripped 5 bases from V and 4 bases from J, with 20 bases between. Germline loops: CDR1 MNHNY, CDR2 SVGAGI (reference sequence). The CDR3 is 16 residues long.

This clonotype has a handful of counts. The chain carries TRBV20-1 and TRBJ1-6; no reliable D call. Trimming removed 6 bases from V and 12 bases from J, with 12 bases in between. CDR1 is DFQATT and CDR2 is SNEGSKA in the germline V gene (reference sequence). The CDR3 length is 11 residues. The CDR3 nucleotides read TGCAGTGCCAGCCCCCCCGGACCCCTCCACTTT. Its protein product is CSASPPGPLHF.

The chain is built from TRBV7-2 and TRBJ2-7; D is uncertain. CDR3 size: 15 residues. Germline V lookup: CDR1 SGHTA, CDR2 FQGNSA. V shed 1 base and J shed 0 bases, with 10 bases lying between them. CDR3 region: CASSLGAGISYEQYF. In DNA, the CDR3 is TGTGCCAGCAGCTTAGGGGCAGGTATCTCCTACGAGCAGTACTTC.

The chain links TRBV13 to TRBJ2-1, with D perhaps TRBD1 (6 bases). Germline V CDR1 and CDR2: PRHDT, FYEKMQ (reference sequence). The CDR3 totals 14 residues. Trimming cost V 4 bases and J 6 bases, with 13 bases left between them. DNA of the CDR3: TGTGCCAGCAGCTGGTCAGGGGCCCTCAATGAGCAGTTCTTC. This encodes CASSWSGALNEQFF.

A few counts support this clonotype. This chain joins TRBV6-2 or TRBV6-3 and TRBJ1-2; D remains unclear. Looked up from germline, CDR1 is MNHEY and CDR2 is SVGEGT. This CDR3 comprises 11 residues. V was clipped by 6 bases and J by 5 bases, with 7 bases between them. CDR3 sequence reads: CASRDHYGYTF. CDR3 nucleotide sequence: TGTGCCAGCAGGGACCATTATGGCTACACCTTC.

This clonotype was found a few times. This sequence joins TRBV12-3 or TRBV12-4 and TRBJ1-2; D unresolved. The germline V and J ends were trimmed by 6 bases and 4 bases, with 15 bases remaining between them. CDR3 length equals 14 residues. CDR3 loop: CASREVGRTYGYTF. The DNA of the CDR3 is TGTGCCAGCAGGGAGGTGGGGAGAACCTATGGCTACACCTTC.

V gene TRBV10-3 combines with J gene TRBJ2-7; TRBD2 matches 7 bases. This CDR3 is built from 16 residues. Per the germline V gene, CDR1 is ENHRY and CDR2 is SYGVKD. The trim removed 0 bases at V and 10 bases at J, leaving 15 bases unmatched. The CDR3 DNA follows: TGTGCCATCAGTGAGTCGACTGGGGAGGCCCGGGAGGCCCAGTACTTC. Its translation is CAISESTGEAREAQYF.

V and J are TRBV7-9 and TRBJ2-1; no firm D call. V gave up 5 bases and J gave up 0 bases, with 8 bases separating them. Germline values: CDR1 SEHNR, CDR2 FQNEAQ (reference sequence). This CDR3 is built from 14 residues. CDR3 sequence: CASSASHSYNEQFF. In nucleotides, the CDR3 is TGTGCCAGCAGCGCTAGTCACTCCTACAATGAGCAGTTCTTC.

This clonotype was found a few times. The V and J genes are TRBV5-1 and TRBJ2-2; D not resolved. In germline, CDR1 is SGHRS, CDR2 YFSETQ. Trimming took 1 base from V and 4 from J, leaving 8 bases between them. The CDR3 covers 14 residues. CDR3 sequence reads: CASSLSDITGELFF. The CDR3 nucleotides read TGCGCCAGCAGCTTGAGTGATATCACCGGGGAGCTGTTTTTT.

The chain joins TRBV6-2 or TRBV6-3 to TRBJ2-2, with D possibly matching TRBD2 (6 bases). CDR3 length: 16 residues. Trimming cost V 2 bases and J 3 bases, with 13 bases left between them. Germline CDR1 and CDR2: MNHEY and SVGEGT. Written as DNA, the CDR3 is TGTGCCAGCAGTTACATGGAGTGGGGGGACACCGGGGAGCTGTTTTTT. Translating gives CASSYMEWGDTGELFF.

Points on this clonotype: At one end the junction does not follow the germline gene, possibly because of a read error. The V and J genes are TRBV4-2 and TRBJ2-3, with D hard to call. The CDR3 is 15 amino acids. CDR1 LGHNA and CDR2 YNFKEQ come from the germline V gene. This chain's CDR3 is CASSQESALTDAQYF. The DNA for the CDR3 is TGTGCCAGCAGCCAAGAATCGGCCCTCACAGATGCGCAGTATTTT.

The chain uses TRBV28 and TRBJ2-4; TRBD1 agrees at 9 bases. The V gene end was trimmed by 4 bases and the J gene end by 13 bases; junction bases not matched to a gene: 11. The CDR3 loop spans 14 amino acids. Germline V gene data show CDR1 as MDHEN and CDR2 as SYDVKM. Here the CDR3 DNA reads TGTGCCAGCAGTTGGGGGACAGGGACTTGGGAGCAGTACTTC. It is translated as CASSWGTGTWEQYF.

The CDR3 bases are TGTGCCAGCAGCTCCGGACTAGCGGGGGCCCACGAGCAGTACTTC. This sequence encodes CASSSGLAGAHEQYF. The V and J genes are TRBV7-2 and TRBJ2-4, with 13 nucleotides matching TRBD2. The J call may be faulty, since TRBJ2-7 better matches the DNA end. The CDR3 runs to 15 residues. In germline, CDR1 is SGHTA, CDR2 FQGNSA.

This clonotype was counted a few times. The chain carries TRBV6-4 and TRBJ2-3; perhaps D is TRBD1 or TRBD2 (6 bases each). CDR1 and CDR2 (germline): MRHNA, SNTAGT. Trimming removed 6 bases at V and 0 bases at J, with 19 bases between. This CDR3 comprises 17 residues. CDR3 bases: TGTGCCAGCAGGCCGAGGGGGGCCAAAACTAGCACAGATACGCAGTATTTT. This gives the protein CASRPRGAKTSTDTQYF.

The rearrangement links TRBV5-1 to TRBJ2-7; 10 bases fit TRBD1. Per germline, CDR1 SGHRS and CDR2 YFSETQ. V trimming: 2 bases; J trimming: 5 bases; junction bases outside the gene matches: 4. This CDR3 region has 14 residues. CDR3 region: CASSLRDRGHEQYF. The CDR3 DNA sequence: TGCGCCAGCAGCTTAAGGGACAGGGGTCACGAGCAGTACTTC.

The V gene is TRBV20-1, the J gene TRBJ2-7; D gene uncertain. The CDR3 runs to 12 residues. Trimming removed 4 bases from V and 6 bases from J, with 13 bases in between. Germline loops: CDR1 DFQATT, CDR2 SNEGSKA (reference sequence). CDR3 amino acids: CSAIFGRSEQYF. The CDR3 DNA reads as TGCAGTGCTATATTTGGTCGAAGCGAGCAGTACTTC.

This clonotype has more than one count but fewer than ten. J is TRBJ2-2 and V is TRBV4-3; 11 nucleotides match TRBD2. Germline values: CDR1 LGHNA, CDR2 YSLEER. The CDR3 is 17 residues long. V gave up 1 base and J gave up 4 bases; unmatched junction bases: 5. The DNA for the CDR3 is TGCGCCAGCAGCCAAGTTAGCGGGGGGGCCCGCACCGGGGAGCTGTTTTTT. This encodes CASSQVSGGARTGELFF.

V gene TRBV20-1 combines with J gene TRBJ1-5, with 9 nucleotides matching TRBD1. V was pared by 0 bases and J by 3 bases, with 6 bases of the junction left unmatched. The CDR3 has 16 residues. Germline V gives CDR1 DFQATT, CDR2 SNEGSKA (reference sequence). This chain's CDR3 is CSAREEDRGVNQPQHF. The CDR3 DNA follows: TGCAGTGCTAGAGAGGAGGACAGGGGCGTCAATCAGCCCCAGCATTTT.